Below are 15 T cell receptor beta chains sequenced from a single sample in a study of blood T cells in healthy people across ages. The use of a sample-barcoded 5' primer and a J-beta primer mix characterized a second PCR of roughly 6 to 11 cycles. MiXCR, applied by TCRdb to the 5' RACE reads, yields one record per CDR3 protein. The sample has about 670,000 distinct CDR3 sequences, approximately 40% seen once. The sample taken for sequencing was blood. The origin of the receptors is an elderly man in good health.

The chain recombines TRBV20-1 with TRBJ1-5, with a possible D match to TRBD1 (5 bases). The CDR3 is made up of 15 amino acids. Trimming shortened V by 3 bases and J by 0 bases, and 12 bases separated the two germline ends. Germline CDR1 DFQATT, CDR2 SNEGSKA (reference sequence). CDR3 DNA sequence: TGCAGTGCTAGCATCGACAGATATAGCAATCAGCCCCAGCATTTT. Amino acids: CSASIDRYSNQPQHF.

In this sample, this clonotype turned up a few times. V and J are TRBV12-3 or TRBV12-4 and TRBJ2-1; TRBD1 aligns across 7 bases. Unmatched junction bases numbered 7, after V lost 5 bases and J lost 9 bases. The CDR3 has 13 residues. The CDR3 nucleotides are TGTGCCAGCAGTAGCGCAGGGGGTGCTGAGCAGTTCTTC. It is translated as CASSSAGGAEQFF.

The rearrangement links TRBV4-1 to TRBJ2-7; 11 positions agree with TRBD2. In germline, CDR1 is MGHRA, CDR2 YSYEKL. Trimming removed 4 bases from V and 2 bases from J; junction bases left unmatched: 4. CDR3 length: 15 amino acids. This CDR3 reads CASSPGLAATYEQYF. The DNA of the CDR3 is TGCGCCAGCAGCCCGGGACTAGCGGCTACCTACGAGCAGTACTTC.

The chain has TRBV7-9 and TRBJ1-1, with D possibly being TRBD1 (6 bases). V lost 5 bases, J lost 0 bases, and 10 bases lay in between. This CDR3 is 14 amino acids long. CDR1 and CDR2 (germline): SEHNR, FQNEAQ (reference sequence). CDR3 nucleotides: TGTGCCAGCAGCAGACAGGCTCTGAACACTGAAGCTTTCTTT. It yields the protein CASSRQALNTEAFF.

The CDR3 bases are TGTGCCAGCAGTCCGCGAGGACTAGCGGGGGGGCATACGCAGTATTTT. It yields the protein CASSPRGLAGGHTQYF. This chain links TRBV12-3 or TRBV12-4 with TRBJ2-3; 15 positions match TRBD2. The CDR3 contains 16 residues. V was clipped by 5 bases and J by 7 bases; unmatched bases: 7.

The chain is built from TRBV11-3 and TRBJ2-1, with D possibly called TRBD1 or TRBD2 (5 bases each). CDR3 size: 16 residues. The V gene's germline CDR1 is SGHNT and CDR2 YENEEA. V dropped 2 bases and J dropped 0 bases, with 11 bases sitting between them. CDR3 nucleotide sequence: TGTGCCAGCAGCTTATCCGGGACGAGCTCCTACAATGAGCAGTTCTTC. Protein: CASSLSGTSSYNEQFF.

The CDR3 nucleotides read TGCGCCAGCAGCCAAGATATGCCGGGACTAGCGGGGGTGAATGAGCAGTACTTC. It specifies CASSQDMPGLAGVNEQYF. The V call is TRBV4-3, the J call TRBJ2-1; 14 nucleotides align to TRBD2. Matching the DNA end better, TRBJ2-7 makes the J call doubtful. Germline V gene data show CDR1 as LGHNA and CDR2 as YSLEER. The CDR3 loop spans 18 amino acids.

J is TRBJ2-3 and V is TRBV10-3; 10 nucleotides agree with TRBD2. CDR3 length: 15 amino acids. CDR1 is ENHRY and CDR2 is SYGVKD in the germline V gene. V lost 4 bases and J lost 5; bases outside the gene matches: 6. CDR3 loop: CAISGLAGRRDTQYF. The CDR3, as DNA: TGTGCCATCAGTGGACTAGCGGGCAGGAGAGATACGCAGTATTTT.

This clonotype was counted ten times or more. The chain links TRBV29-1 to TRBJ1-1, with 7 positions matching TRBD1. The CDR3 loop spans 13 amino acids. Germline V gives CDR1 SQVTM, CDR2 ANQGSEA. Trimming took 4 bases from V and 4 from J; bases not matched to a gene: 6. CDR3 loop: CSVGGGVGTEAFF. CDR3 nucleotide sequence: TGCAGCGTTGGAGGGGGCGTAGGCACTGAAGCTTTCTTT.

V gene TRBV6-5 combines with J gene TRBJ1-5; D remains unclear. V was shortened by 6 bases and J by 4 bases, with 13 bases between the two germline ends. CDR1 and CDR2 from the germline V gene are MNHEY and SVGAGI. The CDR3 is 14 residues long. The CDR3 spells CASSPGLANQPQHF. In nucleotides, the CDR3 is TGTGCCAGCAGCCCCGGCCTAGCAAATCAGCCCCAGCATTTT.

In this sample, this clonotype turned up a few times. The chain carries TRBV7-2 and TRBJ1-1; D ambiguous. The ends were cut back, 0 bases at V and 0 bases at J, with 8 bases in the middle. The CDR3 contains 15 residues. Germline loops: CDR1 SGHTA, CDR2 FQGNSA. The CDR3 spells CASSLASVLNTEAFF. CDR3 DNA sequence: TGTGCCAGCAGCTTAGCCTCCGTACTGAACACTGAAGCTTTCTTT.

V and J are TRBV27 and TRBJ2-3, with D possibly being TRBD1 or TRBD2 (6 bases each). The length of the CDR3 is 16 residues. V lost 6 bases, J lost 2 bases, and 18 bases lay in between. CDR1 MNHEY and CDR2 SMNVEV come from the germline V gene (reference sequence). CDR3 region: CASRGGTWGATDTQYF. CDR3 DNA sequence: TGTGCCAGCAGGGGGGGTACCTGGGGGGCCACAGATACGCAGTATTTT.

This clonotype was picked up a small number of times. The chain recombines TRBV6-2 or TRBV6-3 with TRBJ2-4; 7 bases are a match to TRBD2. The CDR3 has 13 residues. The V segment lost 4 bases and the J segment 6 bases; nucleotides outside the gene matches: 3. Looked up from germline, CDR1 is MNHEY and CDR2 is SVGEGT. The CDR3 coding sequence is TGTGCCAGCAGTTCAGCGGGGAGAAACATTCAGTACTTC. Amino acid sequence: CASSSAGRNIQYF.

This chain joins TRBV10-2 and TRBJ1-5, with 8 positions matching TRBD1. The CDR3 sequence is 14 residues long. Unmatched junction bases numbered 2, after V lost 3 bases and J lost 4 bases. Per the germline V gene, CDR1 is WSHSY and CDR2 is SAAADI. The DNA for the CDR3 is TGCGCCAGCAGTGACCGACAGGGGAATCAGCCCCAGCATTTT. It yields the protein CASSDRQGNQPQHF.

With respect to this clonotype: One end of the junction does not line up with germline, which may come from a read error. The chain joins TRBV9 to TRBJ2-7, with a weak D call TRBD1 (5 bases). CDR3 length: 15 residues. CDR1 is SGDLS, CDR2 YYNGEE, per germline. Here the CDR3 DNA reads TGTGTCAGCAGCCCACAGGCAGGGTACTCCTTCGAGCAGTACTTC. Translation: CVSSPQAGYSFEQYF. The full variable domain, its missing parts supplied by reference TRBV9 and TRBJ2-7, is DSGVTQTPKHLITATGQRVTLRCSPRSGDLSVYWYQQSLDQGLQFLIQYYNGEERAKGNILERFSAQQFPDLHSELNLSSLELGDSALYFCVSSPQAGYSFEQYFGPGTRLTVT.